This record concerns one T cell receptor (beta chain) sequence. Its target antigen remains unknown. Base-call qualities are not available, and no considerably larger clone is one nucleotide away. The immunoSEQ Assay was the method used to sequence TCRbeta CDR3 regions. After extraction, genomic DNA underwent amplification by bias-controlled multiplex PCR, followed by high-throughput sequencing. Per the authors' processing: To quantify the absolute abundance of every unique TCRbeta CDR3 region, sequences were collapsed and filtered. T cell fraction was estimated by normalization of TCRbeta template counts to usable DNA, with usable DNA being measured through amplification of reference genes present in all nucleated cells. Repertoire TCRs were annotated as SARS-CoV-2-specific by exact matching of V gene, CDR3 amino acid sequence and J gene to a known reactive TCR set. The reference SARS-CoV-2 TCR set was obtained from MIRA and was filtered for enrichment in COVID-19-positive ImmuneCODE repertoires, whereby public or cross-reactive TCRs were removed. Drawing on the MIRA antigens, annotated TCRs were analysed further at the level of specific ORF or position within ORF. Breadth was defined as annotated unique rearrangements over total unique productive rearrangements; depth was the summed frequency of those rearrangements. Two-sided Wilcoxon rank-sum tests were applied when comparing TCR breadth between groups. Imported from immuneACCESS, the table was reduced by TCRdb to in-frame sequences with V and J called. These copies leave out some clones; in studies compared against another copy, an unresolved V gene accounts for under half, and the cause of the remainder is not known. V and J calls and clone size come straight from that table; D and trimming were deduced from the DNA. The sample table lists about 460,000 clones, nearly 90% of them with a count of one. The ten largest clones add up to 1.7% of the sample.

Taken with the paper, the label for treatment or condition translates to: approximately 18 received Ad26.COV2.S at low or high dose, single or two shots; about five received placebo; per-sample allocation not given. Repertoires of vaccine and placebo recipients were sequenced from samples taken on day 63 after the first injection. Between 29 July and 7 August 2020, Cohort 1b enrolled about two dozen adults aged 18-55 years at one site in Boston, USA. As a vaccine, Ad26.COV2.S was a replication-incompetent adenovirus type 26 vector that expressed a prefusion-stabilized SARS-CoV-2 spike protein derived from the original Wuhan strain. These data come from a study of Ad26.COV2.S vaccination and SARS-CoV-2 variants listed by TCRdb under 2021. Concerning the study at large: Donors in the vaccine arm were drawn from COV1001, a multicentre, randomized, double-blind, placebo-controlled phase I-IIa trial testing Ad26.COV2.S in healthy adults. Ad26.COV2.S was administered intramuscularly at 5 x 10^10 or 1 x 10^11 viral particles, either as a single shot or as two shots given 56 days apart. TCRbeta repertoire sequencing served as the tool for gauging how specific and how broad the SARS-CoV-2-reactive T cell receptors were following Ad26.COV2.S vaccination. A total of about 30 samples were included in the TCR-sequenced set, comprising around 19 Ad26.COV2.S vaccine recipients, 5 placebo recipients and 8 SARS-CoV-2 convalescent individuals. Trial participants were randomized into five groups of five, in which low-dose or high-dose Ad26.COV2.S was given once or twice, or placebo was given on both occasions. Investigators did not know the trial group allocation while performing experiments and assessing outcomes.

Including the terminal cysteine and phenylalanine, the CDR3 comprises 13 residues. Only the CDR3 DNA is retained, 39 bases long and in frame from the first base. V sheds 5 bases and J sheds 6 bases, leaving 13 bases between their ends. CDR1 and CDR2, looked up from the germline V gene, are KGHSH and LQKENI. Results the study describes overall, beyond this receptor: Substantial breadth of spike-specific CD8+ and CD4+ T cell responses was reported after vaccination. Vaccine and placebo recipients had similar non-spike TCR breadth, a finding consistent with the vaccine containing only spike. The authors noted that the TCR breadth and depth analyses may have underestimated total T cell responses. The study was not powered to compare responses between vaccine doses or regimens. Spike-specific TCR breadth was higher in Ad26.COV2.S recipients than in placebo recipients (P = 0.0014).

The sequencing used peripheral blood, collected in a trial of Ad26.COV2.S vaccine versus placebo. Recombination linked TRBV18 to TRBJ1-2; TRBD1 is perhaps the D gene, given 6 matching bases. The source is a person between 18 and 65 years old who received the Ad26.COV2.S COVID-19 vaccine or a placebo. The CDR3 region reads CASSLQGGDGYTF. The DNA sequence is given as TGTGCCAGCTCATTACAGGGCGGAGATGGCTACACCTTC.